This entry is about one TCR beta chain. Its specificity is unknown. CDR1 SGHRS and CDR2 YFSETQ come from the germline V gene. The CDR3 sequence is 15 residues long. J was trimmed by 5 bases and V by 4 bases; bases with no gene match: 11. The data derive from a study of T cells after yellow fever vaccination. In the study overall: With SMART-Seq v4 Ultra Low Input, the fractions containing low cell numbers were prepared.

Notes on the study in general: Highly abundant clonotypes carried over from the bulk population could end up in FACS-sorted repertoires as contaminants. Clones from primary vaccination mostly reappeared after the booster (96% CD4, just over 85% CD8).

MiXCR, run by TCRdb on the 5' RACE reads, gives a single entry per CDR3 protein. This sample yields some 350,000 distinct CDR3 sequences, of which 8.5% to 10% are seen a single time; roughly 17% belongs to the top ten. The sequence derives from a man between 18 and 29 years old who received the YFV17D yellow fever vaccine. The chain employs TRBV5-1 and TRBJ2-7, with 8 bases fitting TRBD1. Source: PBMCs, taken on the day of the first yellow fever vaccination. As DNA, the CDR3 is TGCGCCAGCAGCCCCCGGACAGGGTGGAACAACGAGCAGTACTTC. Its protein is CASSPRTGWNNEQYF.